These T cell receptor beta chains were read from a single sample in a study of cytomegalovirus exposure and HLA in healthy donors. Data came from immunoSEQ multiplex PCR; TCRdb stores just in-frame clones and leaves some out. The sample records approximately 130,000 clones, about four fifths being singletons. Sequenced: PBMCs. Every receptor here comes from a young man in good health and CMV-seronegative. CDR3s include the opening cysteine and the closing phenylalanine or tryptophan. D genes are given only for firm matches. Size is omitted from some rows. Given values are once, few, many or a class for expanded clones.

clone size	D gene	V gene	J gene	CDR3 DNA	CDR3 protein
NA	TRBD1	TRBV4-1	TRBJ1-2	TGCGCCAGCAGCCAGGCAGGGGGCATCAACTATGGCTACACCTTC	CASSQAGGINYGYTF
NA	NA	TRBV5-1	TRBJ2-7	TGCGCCAGCAGCTTGGTACAGACCTACGAGCAGTACTTC	CASSLVQTYEQYF
NA	NA	TRBV5-8	TRBJ2-3	TGTGCCAGCAGCTGGGGGGGACAGGCGGTCACAGATACGCAGTATTTT	CASSWGGQAVTDTQYF
NA	TRBD1	TRBV7-2	TRBJ1-2	TGTGCCAGCAGCTTGGGGTCGGGACAGCCGCTTGTCTACACCTTC	CASSLGSGQPLVYTF
once	TRBD1	TRBV12-5	TRBJ2-2	TGTGCTAGTGGAAATCCACCGGGACAGGGGGCCGGGGAGCTGTTTTTT	CASGNPPGQGAGELFF
NA	TRBD1	TRBV5-6	TRBJ2-5	TGTGCCAGCAGCTTGGGGGTGACAGGGGGCTCAGAGGGGGAGACCCAGTACTTC	CASSLGVTGGSEGETQYF
NA	TRBD1	TRBV7-9	TRBJ2-7	TGTGCCAGCAGCTTGAGCCCCCCGGACAGGGGGACCTACGAGCAGTACTTC	CASSLSPPDRGTYEQYF
NA	NA	TRBV13	TRBJ2-3	TGTGCCAGCAGCTCGTTGACAGGGACTAGCACAGATACGCAGTATTTT	CASSSLTGTSTDTQYF
few	TRBD1	TRBV4-3	TRBJ1-1	TGCGCCAGCAGCCAAGGGTGGACAGGGGGCCCTGAAGCTTTCTTT	CASSQGWTGGPEAFF
few	NA	TRBV6-1	TRBJ1-3	TGTGCCAGCAGTGAACAGGGAAACACCATATATTTT	CASSEQGNTIYF
NA	NA	TRBV7-6	TRBJ1-1	TGTGCCTCAGCTGACCCCGGGGGTGAAGCTTTCTTT	CASADPGGEAFF
NA	NA	TRBV6-5	TRBJ2-7	TGTGCCAGCAGTTACGAGGGAATCAACTACGAGCAGTACTTC	CASSYEGINYEQYF
NA	NA	TRBV2	TRBJ2-3	TGTGCCACCCACTCGAAGGCGGTGGATACGCAGTATTTT	CATHSKAVDTQYF
few	NA	TRBV7-2	TRBJ1-2	TGTGCCAGCAGCTTAACGGGGGGCTACACCTTC	CASSLTGGYTF
once	NA	TRBV19	TRBJ2-3	TGTGCCAGTAGTATCCAGGCTATAGATACGCAGTATTTT	CASSIQAIDTQYF
NA	TRBD2	TRBV7-8	TRBJ2-3	TGTGCCAGCAGCCTTAGCGGGGGGGTACGCACAGATACGCAGTATTTT	CASSLSGGVRTDTQYF